This TCR beta chain was found in a study of blood T cells in healthy people across ages. Study-wide findings and caveats: Significant beta diversity loss was already apparent by age approximately 40, declining roughly linearly. Whereas aged donors had fewer naive CD4+ cells, long-lived donors had more of them and higher diversity.

Germline V gene data show CDR1 as SGHTA and CDR2 as FQGNSA. This CDR3 is 15 amino acids long. Every sample yielded at least 6.5 million isolated PBMCs. Points on this clonotype: Its antigen is currently unknown. At one boundary the junction diverges from the germline segment, which might be a read error.

A second about 6 to 11 cycle PCR used barcoded and J-beta primers. Each cDNA molecule carried a tag from a template-switch adaptor that contained 12 random nucleotides. Each CDR3 protein is one row after TCRdb ran MiXCR on the 5' RACE reads. The data show about 680,000 distinct CDR3 sequences, roughly 50% seen once. The chain has TRBV7-2 and TRBJ1-2, with 7 bases aligning to TRBD1. Sequenced input: blood. The clonotype comes from a woman between 55 and 75 years old in good health. The CDR3 loop is CAGRPASGGSEGYTF. As DNA, the CDR3 is TGTGCCGGCAGACCAGCATCAGGGGGGAGTGAAGGCTACACCTTC. Using reference TRBV7-2 and TRBJ1-2 for the parts outside the CDR3, the full variable domain is GAGVSQSPSNKVTEKGKDVELRCDPISGHTALYWYRQSLGQGLEFLIYFQGNSAPDKSGLPSDRFSAERTGGSVSTLTIQRTQQEDSAVYLCAGRPASGGSEGYTFGSGTRLTVV.